Listed below are T cell receptor beta chains from one sample, sequenced in a study of T cell changes during pregnancy in multiple sclerosis. Clones were sequenced by immunoSEQ multiplex PCR, and TCRdb holds only the in-frame ones, with some missing. The sample has 65,000 to 95,000 clones; 94% are singletons. Sequencing was performed on peripheral blood, taken in the second trimester of pregnancy. The receptors stem from a female donor in good health, enrolled as a control in a pregnancy study. The CDR3 runs from the conserved cysteine through the conserved F or W. A D gene is named only where the DNA matches it firmly. Size values are once, few and many counts, or a class for expanded clones, and some rows have none.

>TRBJ1-5|.|once|TRBV19
TGTGCCAGTAGTTATCGGTCCAGGGCGGGCAATCAGCCCCAGCATTTT
CASSYRSRAGNQPQHF
>TRBJ2-1|.|.|TRBV19
TGTGCCAGTAGTTCCGGGAACGGGTGGAATGAGCAGTTCTTC
CASSSGNGWNEQFF
>TRBJ2-2|TRBD2|.|TRBV11-2
TGTGCCAGCAGCTTAGAATTTCTAGCGGGAGTGGCCGGGGAGCTGTTTTTT
CASSLEFLAGVAGELFF
>TRBJ2-7|TRBD2|.|TRBV5-4
TGTGCCAGCAGCGACACTCTAGCGGGAGGCTCCTACGAGCAGTACTTC
CASSDTLAGGSYEQYF
>TRBJ2-4|.|.|TRBV5-4
TGTGCCAGCAGCTGGTGGGGTGGGGGGGCCAAAAACATTCAGTACTTC
CASSWWGGGAKNIQYF
>TRBJ2-1|TRBD2|.|TRBV27
TGTGCCAGCAGTTTAGAGTCGGGAGGTGCCCATGAGCAGTTCTTC
CASSLESGGAHEQFF
>TRBJ2-7|.|.|TRBV4-2
TGTGCCAGCAGCCAAGGGGGCTGGGGTACCGGCGACGAGCAGTACTTC
CASSQGGWGTGDEQYF
>TRBJ1-2|.|.|TRBV10-3
TGTGCCATCACCCCCCAGGGGTCATATGGCTACACCTTC
CAITPQGSYGYTF
>TRBJ1-1|TRBD1|.|TRBV5-1
TGCGCCAGCAGCTCTCCGGGACAGCGGACTGAAGCTTTCTTT
CASSSPGQRTEAFF
>TRBJ2-5|.|.|TRBV30
TGTGCCTGGAGTGTTGAGTTTTCACCTAAAGAGACCCAGTACTTC
CAWSVEFSPKETQYF
>TRBJ2-7|TRBD2|.|TRBV18
TGTGCCAGCTCACCGGGACTAGTCTCCTACGAGCAGTACTTC
CASSPGLVSYEQYF
>TRBJ2-1|.|once|TRBV21-1
TGTGCCAGCAGCAAAACCGCTAGCGGGAAAAGCTCCTACAATGAGCAGTTCTTC
CASSKTASGKSSYNEQFF
>TRBJ2-1|TRBD2|.|TRBV7-9
TGTGCCAGCAGCCAGAGGGGACTAGCGGGGTCGCAAAGGAACAATGAGCAGTTCTTC
CASSQRGLAGSQRNNEQFF
>TRBJ2-3|TRBD1|.|TRBV7-9
TGTGCCAGCAGCTTAAACAGGGGTCCCACAGATACGCAGTATTTT
CASSLNRGPTDTQYF
>TRBJ2-1|TRBD1|.|TRBV28
TGTGCCAGCAGTACAGGGGGTTACAATGAGCAGTTCTTC
CASSTGGYNEQFF
>TRBJ2-2|TRBD2|.|TRBV6-1
TGTGCCAGCAGTGACCTTAGCGGGAGGGGCGCCGGGGGGCTGTTTTTT
CASSDLSGRGAGGLFF
>TRBJ1-2|.|.|TRBV12-2
TGTGCAAGTCGCCCCCCGCTGACAGGGACCGGCTACACCTTC
CASRPPLTGTGYTF
>TRBJ2-1|.|.|TRBV6-5
TGTGCCAGCAGAAGGGGCGGTGAGCAGTTCTTC
CASRRGGEQFF
>TRBJ2-3|TRBD1|.|TRBV7-6
TGTGCCAGCAGTCCCCGAGAAGGAGACAGGGGTGATTCGCGCACAGATACGCAGTATTTT
CASSPREGDRGDSRTDTQYF
>TRBJ2-7|.|once|TRBV27
TGTGCCAGCAGTTTAAGGGGGACCTACGAGCAGTACTTC
CASSLRGTYEQYF
>TRBJ2-1|TRBD2|.|TRBV11-1
TGTGCCAGCAGCTTGTCCTCGGGGGAGGGCCTGAATGAGCAGTTCTTC
CASSLSSGEGLNEQFF
>TRBJ1-4|.|.|TRBV5-1
TGCGCCAGCAGCTTAAGTCAGGCCTATAATGAAAAACTGTTTTTT
CASSLSQAYNEKLFF
>TRBJ2-6|TRBD1|.|TRBV4-1
TGCGCCAGCAGCCAGGGACAGGGGGCAGCCTCTGGGGCCAACGTCCTGACTTTC
CASSQGQGAASGANVLTF
>TRBJ1-5|.|few|TRBV4-1
TGCGCCAGCAGCCAAGTTCATGCCGGCCAGGATTCCCAGCATTTT
CASSQVHAGQDSQHF
>TRBJ2-2|.|.|TRBV5-1
TGCGCCAGCAGCCCAAACACCGGGGAGCTGTTTTTT
CASSPNTGELFF
>TRBJ2-1|.|.|TRBV28
TGTGCCAGCAGTTTGCTTATTCAGGGAACGAATGAGCAGTTCTTC
CASSLLIQGTNEQFF
>TRBJ2-7|.|.|TRBV27
TGTGCCAGCAGTTTAAATGGGCTGGAGCAGTACTTC
CASSLNGLEQYF
>TRBJ1-1|.|.|TRBV5-1
TGCGCCAGCAGCTTGGGTCGGGGAGCCTACACTGAAGCTTTCTTT
CASSLGRGAYTEAFF
>TRBJ2-1|TRBD2|.|TRBV25-1
TGTGCCAGCAGTGGGACTAGCGGGAAGAATGAGCAGTTCTTC
CASSGTSGKNEQFF
>TRBJ2-2|.|.|TRBV9
TGTGCCAGCAGCGTAGCAAAACCGAGGGGGGGCTTCGGCACCGGGGAGCTGTTTTTT
CASSVAKPRGGFGTGELFF
>TRBJ1-1|TRBD1|.|TRBV4-2
TGTGCCAGCAGCCAGACTACCGGGACAGGCGGAACTGAAGCTTTCTTT
CASSQTTGTGGTEAFF
>TRBJ2-1|.|.|TRBV5-1
TGCGCCAGCAGCTTGTTACTAGCTTACAATGAGCAGTTCTTC
CASSLLLAYNEQFF
>TRBJ1-1|.|.|TRBV30
TGTGCCTGGAGTCAGTCACGTACCCCGAACACTGAAGCTTTCTTT
CAWSQSRTPNTEAFF
>TRBJ2-1|TRBD2|.|TRBV6-5
TGTGCCAGCAGTTACGGTCTAGCGGGAGGCCCGAATGAGCAGTTCTTC
CASSYGLAGGPNEQFF
>TRBJ2-3|TRBD1|.|TRBV6-6
TGTGCCAGCAGACCCCGACAGGGAGGCACAGATACGCAGTATTTT
CASRPRQGGTDTQYF
>TRBJ1-5|.|.|TRBV18
TGTGCCAGCTCACCAGAGGTGGTACAGACAGTAAATCAGCCCCAGCATTTT
CASSPEVVQTVNQPQHF
>TRBJ2-7|.|.|TRBV28
TGTGCCAGCAGTTTGGGCTCCCATGTCGGCGAGCAGTACTTC
CASSLGSHVGEQYF
>TRBJ2-3|TRBD2|.|TRBV2
TGTGCCAGCAGTGATTCTGTAGCGCGACTAGCGGGGCCAGATACGCAGTATTTT
CASSDSVARLAGPDTQYF
>TRBJ2-1|.|.|TRBV28
TGTGCCAGCAGCTCCTGGGGGGTGGGAGGTGAGCAGTTCTTC
CASSSWGVGGEQFF
>TRBJ2-2|TRBD1|.|TRBV29-1
TGCAGCGTAGCCGGGACAGCTAACACCGGGGAGCTGTTTTTT
CSVAGTANTGELFF
>TRBJ2-7|.|.|TRBV28
TGTGCCAGCAGTCCTCAGTACTCCTACGAGCAGTACTTC
CASSPQYSYEQYF
>TRBJ2-3|.|.|TRBV25-1
TGTGCCAGCAGTGAATTCGACAGGCCAACTAGCACAGATACGCAGTATTTT
CASSEFDRPTSTDTQYF
>TRBJ2-1|.|few|TRBV10-3
TGTGCCATCAGTGACACTAGTCTCAGTGAGCAGTTCTTC
CAISDTSLSEQFF
>TRBJ1-1|.|.|TRBV2
TGTGCCAGCAGTGATGGGCAGGGGAACACTGAAGCTTTCTTT
CASSDGQGNTEAFF
>TRBJ2-5|.|.|TRBV4-1
TGCGCCAGCAGCCAAGGCGGAAGGGGAAACGGAGAGACCCAGTACTTC
CASSQGGRGNGETQYF
>TRBJ2-3|TRBD1|.|TRBV6-6
TGTGCCAGCAGCTCCGGGACAGGGACAAATACGCAGTATTTT
CASSSGTGTNTQYF
>TRBJ1-2|.|once|TRBV4-1
TGCGCCAGCAGCCAAGCTGGTCAGGGTTATGGCTACACCTTC
CASSQAGQGYGYTF
>TRBJ2-2|.|.|TRBV5-6
TGTGCCAGCAGCCCCGCGGCCCTAGCGAGCACCGGGGAGCTGTTTTTT
CASSPAALASTGELFF
>TRBJ2-3|TRBD2|.|TRBV5-1
TGCGCCAGCAGCTTGTTTTCCGGGACTAGCGGTTCTAGCACAGATACGCAGTATTTT
CASSLFSGTSGSSTDTQYF